The 9 T cell receptor beta chains below come from one sample, sequenced in a study of OX40 agonist ivuxolimab in advanced cancers. Assay: immunoSEQ multiplex PCR; the TCRdb copy retains only in-frame clones and omits some. The data hold about 55,000 clones, with approximately 86% observed a single time. The sample consisted of CD4+ or CD8+ T cells sorted from blood, taken in a trial of the OX40 agonist ivuxolimab. These receptors were obtained from an adult with an advanced solid tumor such as melanoma, head and neck, liver or kidney cancer.

The rearrangement joins TRBV11-3 to TRBJ2-7; D is uncertain. The CDR3 loop spans 13 amino acids. With 10 bases removed from V and 6 bases from J, the gap between germline ends came to 19 bases. Germline CDR1 reads SGHNT; CDR2 reads YENEEA. The CDR3 loop reads CATPPMTVGEQYF. Here the CDR3 DNA reads TGTGCCACCCCTCCCATGACGGTGGGCGAGCAGTACTTC.

This clone was seen a handful of times. The genes are TRBV15 and TRBJ1-2, with D maybe TRBD1 (5 bases). V was cut by 5 bases and J by 2 bases, with 6 bases left in between. CDR1 is LNHNV, CDR2 YYDKDF, per germline (reference sequence). CDR3 length: 12 amino acids. The DNA of the CDR3 is TGTGCCACCAGCGGGGACAACTATGGCTACACCTTC. This translates into CATSGDNYGYTF.

This clone was seen only once. The rearrangement uses TRBV7-9 and TRBJ2-1, with D possibly being TRBD1 (6 bases). V was trimmed by 3 bases and J by 0 bases, leaving 12 bases between them. From germline, CDR1 is SEHNR and CDR2 FQNEAQ (reference sequence). CDR3 length: 16 residues. The CDR3 here is CASSLRQASSYNEQFF. CDR3 sequence (DNA): TGTGCCAGCAGCTTGCGACAGGCGAGCTCCTACAATGAGCAGTTCTTC.

The gene calls are TRBV4-1 and TRBJ1-1; TRBD1 matches at 7 bases. The germline gives CDR1 MGHRA, CDR2 YSYEKL. The CDR3 runs 13 residues. V lost 4 bases, J lost 6 bases, and 5 bases stayed unmatched. The CDR3 loop is CASSPGQAPEAFF. As DNA, the CDR3 is TGCGCCAGCAGCCCCGGACAGGCCCCTGAAGCTTTCTTT.

This clone came up a few times. The chain carries TRBV11-2 and TRBJ1-2; TRBD1 aligns across 9 bases. V gave up 5 bases and J gave up 4 bases; unmatched junction bases: 17. Looked up from germline, CDR1 is SGHAT and CDR2 is FQNNGV. The CDR3 has 18 amino acids. The CDR3 region is CASSPDRGDRDDFYGYTF. The CDR3 region has the DNA TGTGCCAGCAGCCCGGACCGAGGGGACAGGGATGATTTCTATGGCTACACCTTC. The complete variable domain, with remaining parts taken from reference TRBV11-2 and TRBJ1-2, reads EAGVAQSPRYKIIEKRQSVAFWCNPISGHATLYWYQQILGQGPKLLIQFQNNGVVDDSQLPKDRFSAERLKGVDSTLKIQPAKLEDSAVYLCASSPDRGDRDDFYGYTFGSGTRLTVV.

The J gene is TRBJ2-1, the V gene TRBV7-6; no clear D gene. With 4 bases removed from V and 0 bases from J, the gap between germline ends came to 13 bases. The germline gives CDR1 SGHVS, CDR2 FNYEAQ. This CDR3 is 16 amino acids long. The CDR3 DNA follows: TGTGCCAGCAGCTCACATGACCGGTACTCCTACAATGAGCAGTTCTTC. Encoded protein: CASSSHDRYSYNEQFF.

This chain connects TRBV27 to TRBJ1-1; 8 bases map to TRBD1. Germline CDR1 MNHEY, CDR2 SMNVEV (reference sequence). The V and J ends lost 5 bases and 4 bases, in that order; junction bases with no gene match: 6. There are 14 residues in the CDR3. The CDR3: CASSPWTGSTEAFF. DNA for the CDR3: TGTGCCAGCAGTCCGTGGACAGGGAGCACTGAAGCTTTCTTT.

V gene TRBV19 combines with J gene TRBJ2-1; 8 nucleotides agree with TRBD1. The CDR3 length is 16 residues. Germline loops: CDR1 LNHDA, CDR2 SQIVND (reference sequence). Trimming removed 7 bases from V and 5 bases from J; junction bases left unmatched: 13. The CDR3 spells CASTTQVQGAHNEQFF. CDR3 bases: TGTGCCAGTACCACCCAAGTTCAGGGGGCGCACAATGAGCAGTTCTTC.

The table lists this clone with many counts. The rearrangement uses TRBV7-9 and TRBJ1-1; D perhaps matches TRBD1 (6 bases). Germline V CDR1 and CDR2: SEHNR, FQNEAQ (reference sequence). The CDR3 length is 15 residues. V gave up 5 bases and J gave up 7 bases, with 20 bases separating them. CDR3 in DNA: TGTGCCAGCAGCCAAATGGTACAGGGCGGGGGTGAAGCTTTCTTT. Encoded protein: CASSQMVQGGGEAFF.